The 14 T cell receptor beta chains in this list originate from one sample, sequenced in a study of blood T cell repertoires in COVID-19. TCRdb's copy holds only in-frame clones and misses some; the assay was immunoSEQ multiplex PCR. Altogether 200,000 to 250,000 clones are present, approximately 85% being singletons, with the ten largest covering around 0.96%. Sequenced sample: peripheral blood. The receptor set was obtained from a man aged 40-55 years with acute or convalescent COVID-19.

The chain uses TRBV24-1 and TRBJ2-4; D gene ambiguous. Germline lookup yields CDR1 KGHDR and CDR2 SFDVKD. The CDR3 length is 16 residues. Trimming stripped 2 bases from V and 3 bases from J, with 13 bases between. CDR3 residues: CATSDSLTPGKNIQYF. The CDR3 nucleotides read TGTGCCACCAGTGATTCCCTAACGCCGGGCAAAAACATTCAGTACTTC.

This clone occurred once. This rearrangement joins TRBV5-4 to TRBJ2-1, with D maybe TRBD2 (6 bases). Germline V lookup: CDR1 SGHNT, CDR2 YYREEE (reference sequence). The length of the CDR3 is 14 residues. V shed 4 bases and J shed 1 base, with 9 bases lying between them. This CDR3 is CASSAGRSYNEQFF. The CDR3 DNA sequence: TGTGCCAGCAGCGCCGGGAGATCCTACAATGAGCAGTTCTTC.

The V gene is TRBV28, the J gene TRBJ1-2; 7 bases are a match to TRBD1. Trimming cost V 4 bases and J 2 bases; bases outside gene matches: 4. The CDR3 consists of 14 residues. Germline-derived CDR1 and CDR2 are MDHEN and SYDVKM. The CDR3 DNA reads as TGTGCCAGCAGTTCCCCGGGACAGAACTATGGCTACACCTTC. This translates into CASSSPGQNYGYTF.

The chain employs TRBV9 and TRBJ2-1, with D possibly TRBD1 on 6 matching bases. This CDR3 is 13 amino acids long. Germline values: CDR1 SGDLS, CDR2 YYNGEE. V shed 0 bases and J shed 9 bases, with 10 bases lying between them. CDR3 in DNA: TGTGCCAGCAGCGTAGGGGTCAGGGGTGAGCAGTTCTTC. Translated: CASSVGVRGEQFF.

The chain has TRBV6-5 and TRBJ2-5; D may be TRBD2 (5 bases). Germline assignment: CDR1 MNHEY and CDR2 SVGAGI. This CDR3 spans 15 amino acids. The germline V and J ends were trimmed by 6 bases and 2 bases, with 16 bases remaining between them. The CDR3 sequence: CASSATWTGQETQYF. The CDR3 DNA sequence: TGTGCCAGCAGCGCCACCTGGACGGGACAAGAGACCCAGTACTTC.

This clone has just a few counts. V gene TRBV4-1 combines with J gene TRBJ1-1; the D gene is possibly TRBD1 (6 bases). Germline CDR1 reads MGHRA; CDR2 reads YSYEKL. This CDR3 is 15 amino acids long. V shed 1 base and J shed 3 bases, with 12 bases lying between them. In nucleotides, the CDR3 is TGCGCCAGCAGCCAAGCCACAGGGAGGGACACTGAAGCTTTCTTT. Encoded protein: CASSQATGRDTEAFF.

V usage is TRBV3-1 (or the pseudogene TRBV3-2) and J usage is TRBJ1-4; no reliable D call. This CDR3 is 15 amino acids long. V lost 1 base and J lost 5, with 11 bases in between. CDR1 LGHDT and CDR2 YNNKEL come from the germline V gene (reference sequence). CDR3 sequence: CASSQAVLPNEKLFF. CDR3 DNA sequence: TGTGCCAGCAGCCAAGCTGTCCTACCGAATGAAAAACTGTTTTTT.

The chain recombines TRBV7-9 with TRBJ2-2, with D tentatively TRBD2 (5 bases). Germline CDR1 reads SEHNR; CDR2 reads FQNEAQ (reference sequence). The CDR3 totals 15 residues. Trimming removed 5 bases at V and 4 bases at J, with 14 bases between. The CDR3 reads CASSPQDGVTGELFF. DNA for the CDR3: TGTGCCAGCAGCCCTCAGGACGGGGTCACCGGGGAGCTGTTTTTT.

This clone was counted only a few times. The chain links TRBV19 to TRBJ1-3; D call uncertain. The germline V gene encodes CDR1 LNHDA and CDR2 SQIVND (reference sequence). The V end was cut by 1 base, the J end by 4 bases, with 5 bases between. The CDR3 length is 13 residues. CDR3 coding DNA: TGTGCCAGTAGTATAGTGGCCGGAAACACCATATATTTT. This sequence encodes CASSIVAGNTIYF.

The rearrangement uses TRBV10-3 and TRBJ1-2; no clear D gene. The CDR3 has 13 residues. Germline V lookup: CDR1 ENHRY, CDR2 SYGVKD. The V and J ends lost 5 bases and 6 bases respectively, with 13 bases between them. Here the CDR3 reads CAISYAPGNGYTF. CDR3 nucleotides: TGTGCCATCAGTTACGCACCCGGGAATGGCTACACCTTC.

The rearrangement joins TRBV10-1 to TRBJ2-5; 12 nucleotides line up with TRBD2. Germline V gene lookup returns CDR1 WNHNN and CDR2 SYGVQD (reference sequence). The V segment lost 2 bases and the J segment 4 bases; nucleotides outside the gene matches: 2. The CDR3 loop spans 15 amino acids. CDR3 nucleotides: TGCGCCAGCAGTGAGGGGACTAGCGGGCTAGAGACCCAGTACTTC. This sequence encodes CASSEGTSGLETQYF.

The gene calls are TRBV5-8 and TRBJ1-3; D may be TRBD1 (5 bases). This CDR3 comprises 15 residues. The V gene lost 4 bases and the J gene lost 0 bases, with 11 bases spanning the gap. In germline, CDR1 is SGHTS, CDR2 YDEGEE. CDR3 amino acids: CASSGGTGSGNTIYF. The CDR3, as DNA: TGTGCCAGCAGCGGCGGGACGGGCTCTGGAAACACCATATATTTT.

The chain is built from TRBV5-1 and TRBJ2-5; 7 positions agree with TRBD2. V was pared by 3 bases and J by 5 bases, with 10 bases of the junction left unmatched. From germline, CDR1 is SGHRS and CDR2 YFSETQ. CDR3 length: 15 residues. CDR3 sequence (DNA): TGCGCCAGCAGCTACTTAGGGACTAAGGGGGAGACCCAGTACTTC. Protein: CASSYLGTKGETQYF.

The CDR3 sequence: CASSLAGGPGGTYEQYF. CDR3 in DNA: TGTGCCAGCAGCTTAGCAGGAGGGCCAGGGGGCACCTACGAGCAGTACTTC. The V call is TRBV7-2, the J call TRBJ2-7, with TRBD1 identical over 8 bases. The CDR3 runs 17 residues. Germline CDR1 is SGHTA and CDR2 is FQGNSA. V dropped 0 bases and J dropped 2; count of bases not matched to a gene: 9.